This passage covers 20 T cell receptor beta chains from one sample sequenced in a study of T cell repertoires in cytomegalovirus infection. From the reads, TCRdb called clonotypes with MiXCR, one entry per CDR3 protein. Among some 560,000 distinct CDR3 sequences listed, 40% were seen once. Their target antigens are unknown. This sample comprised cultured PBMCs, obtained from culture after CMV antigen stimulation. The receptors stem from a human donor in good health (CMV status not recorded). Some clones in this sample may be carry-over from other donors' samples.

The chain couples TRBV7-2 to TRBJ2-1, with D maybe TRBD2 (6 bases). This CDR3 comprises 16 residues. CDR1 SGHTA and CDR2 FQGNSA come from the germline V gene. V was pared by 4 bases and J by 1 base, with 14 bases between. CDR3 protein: CASSSRRGKSYNEQFF. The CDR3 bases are TGTGCCAGCAGCTCAAGACGCGGGAAATCCTACAATGAGCAGTTCTTC.

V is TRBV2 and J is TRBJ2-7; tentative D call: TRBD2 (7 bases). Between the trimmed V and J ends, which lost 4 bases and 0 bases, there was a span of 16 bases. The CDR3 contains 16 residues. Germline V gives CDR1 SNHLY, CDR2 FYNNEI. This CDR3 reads CASSAGRGRSSYEQYF. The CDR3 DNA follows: TGTGCCAGCAGTGCGGGGCGGGGGCGAAGCTCCTACGAGCAGTACTTC.

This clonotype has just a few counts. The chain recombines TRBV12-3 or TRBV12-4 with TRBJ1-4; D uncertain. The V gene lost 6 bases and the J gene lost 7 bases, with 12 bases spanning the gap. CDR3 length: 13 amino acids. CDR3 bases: TGTGCCAGCAGCTACATGTCACGTGAAAAACTGTTTTTT. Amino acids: CASSYMSREKLFF.

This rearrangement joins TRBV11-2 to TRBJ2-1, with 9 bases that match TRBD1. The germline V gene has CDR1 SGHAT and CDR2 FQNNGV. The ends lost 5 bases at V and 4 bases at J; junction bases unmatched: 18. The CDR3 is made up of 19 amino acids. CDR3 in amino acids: CASSPRTGVGRGPYNEQFF. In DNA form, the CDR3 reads TGTGCCAGCAGCCCCAGGACAGGGGTAGGGCGCGGCCCTTACAATGAGCAGTTCTTC.

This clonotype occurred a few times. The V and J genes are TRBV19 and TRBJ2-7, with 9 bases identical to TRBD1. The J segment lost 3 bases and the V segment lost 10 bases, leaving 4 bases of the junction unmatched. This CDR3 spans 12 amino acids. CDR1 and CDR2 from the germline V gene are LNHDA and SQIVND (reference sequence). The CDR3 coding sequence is TGTGCCACCGCGGGACAGGGCTACGAGCAGTACTTC. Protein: CATAGQGYEQYF.

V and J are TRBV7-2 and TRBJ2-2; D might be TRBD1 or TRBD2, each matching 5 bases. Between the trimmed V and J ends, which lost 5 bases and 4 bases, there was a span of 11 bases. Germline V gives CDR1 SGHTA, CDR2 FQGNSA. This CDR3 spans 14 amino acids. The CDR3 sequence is CASSPSGPTGELFF. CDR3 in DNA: TGTGCCAGCAGCCCCTCGGGGCCCACCGGGGAGCTGTTTTTT.

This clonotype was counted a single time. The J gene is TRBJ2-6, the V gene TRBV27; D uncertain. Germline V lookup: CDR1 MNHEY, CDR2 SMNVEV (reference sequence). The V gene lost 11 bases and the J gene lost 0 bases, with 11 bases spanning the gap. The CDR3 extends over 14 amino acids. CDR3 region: CAAAPSSGANVLTF. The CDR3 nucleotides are TGTGCCGCAGCGCCGAGCTCTGGGGCCAACGTCCTGACTTTC. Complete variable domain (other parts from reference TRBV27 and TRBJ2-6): EAQVTQNPRYLITVTGKKLTVTCSQNMNHEYMSWYRQDPGLGLRQIYYSMNVEVTDKGDVPEGYKVSRKEKRNFPLILESPSPNQTSLYFCAAAPSSGANVLTFGAGSRLTVL.

The CDR3 nucleotides are TGTGCCAGCAGCACCGGACAGTCGGTCTCCTACGAGCAGTACTTC. It specifies CASSTGQSVSYEQYF. The chain links TRBV11-2 to TRBJ2-7, with D perhaps TRBD1 (6 bases). Deletions cut 5 bases from V and 0 bases from J, with 14 bases between. The CDR3 runs 15 residues. CDR1 and CDR2 from the germline V gene are SGHAT and FQNNGV.

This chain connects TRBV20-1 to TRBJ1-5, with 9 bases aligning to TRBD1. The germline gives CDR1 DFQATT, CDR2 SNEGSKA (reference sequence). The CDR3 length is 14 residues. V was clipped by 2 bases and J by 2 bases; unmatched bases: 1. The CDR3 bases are TGCAGTGCTAGAAGGACAGGGGGCAATCAGCCCCAGCATTTT. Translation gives CSARRTGGNQPQHF.

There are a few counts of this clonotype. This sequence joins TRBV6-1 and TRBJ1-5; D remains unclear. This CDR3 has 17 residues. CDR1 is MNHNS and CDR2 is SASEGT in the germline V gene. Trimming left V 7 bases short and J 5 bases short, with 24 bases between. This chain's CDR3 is CASIDRARGLVDQPQHF. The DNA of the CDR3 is TGTGCCAGCATCGATAGGGCCCGCGGTTTGGTTGATCAGCCCCAGCATTTT.

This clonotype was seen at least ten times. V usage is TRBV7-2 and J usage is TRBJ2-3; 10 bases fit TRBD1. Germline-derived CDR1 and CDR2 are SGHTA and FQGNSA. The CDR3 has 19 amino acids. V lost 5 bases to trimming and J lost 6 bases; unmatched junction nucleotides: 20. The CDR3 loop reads CASSPGTGEGKYSRDTQYF. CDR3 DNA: TGTGCCAGCAGCCCCGGGACAGGGGAAGGGAAGTATTCGCGTGATACGCAGTATTTT.

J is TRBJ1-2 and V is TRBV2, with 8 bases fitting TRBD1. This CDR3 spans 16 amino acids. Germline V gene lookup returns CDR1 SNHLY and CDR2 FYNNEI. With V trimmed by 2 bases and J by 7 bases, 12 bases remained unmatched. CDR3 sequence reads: CASSESRGRGPLGYTF. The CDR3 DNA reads TGTGCCAGCAGTGAATCCCGAGGCAGGGGGCCGCTTGGCTACACCTTC.

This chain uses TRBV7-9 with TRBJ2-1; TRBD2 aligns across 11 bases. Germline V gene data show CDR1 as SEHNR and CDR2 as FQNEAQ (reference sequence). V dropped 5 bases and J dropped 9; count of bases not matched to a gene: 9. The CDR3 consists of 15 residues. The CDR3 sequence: CASSEAGTSGGEQFF. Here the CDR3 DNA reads TGTGCCAGCAGCGAGGCCGGGACTAGCGGCGGTGAGCAGTTCTTC.

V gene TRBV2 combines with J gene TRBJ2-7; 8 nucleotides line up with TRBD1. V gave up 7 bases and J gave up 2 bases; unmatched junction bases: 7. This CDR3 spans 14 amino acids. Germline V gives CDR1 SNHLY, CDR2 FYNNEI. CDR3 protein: CASIRDRYTYEQYF. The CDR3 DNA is TGTGCCAGCATTAGGGACAGGTATACCTACGAGCAGTACTTC. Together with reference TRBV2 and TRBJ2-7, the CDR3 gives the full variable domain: EPEVTQTPSHQVTQMGQEVILRCVPISNHLYFYWYRQILGQKVEFLVSFYNNEISEKSEIFDDQFSVERPDGSNFTLKIRSTKLEDSAMYFCASIRDRYTYEQYFGPGTRLTVT.

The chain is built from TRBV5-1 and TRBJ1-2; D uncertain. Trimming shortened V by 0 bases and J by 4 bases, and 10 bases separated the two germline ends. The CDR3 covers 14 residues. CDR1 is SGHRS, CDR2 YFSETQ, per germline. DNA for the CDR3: TGCGCCAGCAGCTTGGGGGGTGAATTCTATGGCTACACCTTC. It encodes CASSLGGEFYGYTF.

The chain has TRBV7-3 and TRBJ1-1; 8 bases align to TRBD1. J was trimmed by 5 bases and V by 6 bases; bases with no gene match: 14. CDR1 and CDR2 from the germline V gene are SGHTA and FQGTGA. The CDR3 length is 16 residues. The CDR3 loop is CASSLRAPGGGTEAFF. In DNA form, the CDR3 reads TGTGCCAGCAGTCTGCGGGCCCCAGGGGGCGGGACTGAAGCTTTCTTT.

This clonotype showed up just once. CDR3 in amino acids: CATSTTRQGGEKLFF. In DNA form, the CDR3 reads TGTGCCACCAGTACCACCCGACAGGGCGGGGAAAAACTGTTTTTT. The genes are TRBV15 and TRBJ1-4; TRBD1 aligns across 7 bases. V gave up 6 bases and J gave up 8 bases; unmatched junction bases: 12. The CDR3 is 15 residues long. Germline V gene sequence: CDR1 LNHNV, CDR2 YYDKDF (reference sequence).

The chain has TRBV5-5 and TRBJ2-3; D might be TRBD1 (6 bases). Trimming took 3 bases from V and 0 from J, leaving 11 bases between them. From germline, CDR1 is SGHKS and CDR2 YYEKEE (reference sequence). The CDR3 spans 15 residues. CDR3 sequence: CASSSGTPSTDTQYF. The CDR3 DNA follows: TGTGCCAGCAGCTCCGGGACACCCAGCACAGATACGCAGTATTTT.

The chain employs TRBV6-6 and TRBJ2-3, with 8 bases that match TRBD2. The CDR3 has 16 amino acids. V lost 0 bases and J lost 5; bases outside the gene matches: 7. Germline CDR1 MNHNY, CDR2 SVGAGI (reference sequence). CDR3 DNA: TGTGCCAGCAGTTACTCGAGCGGGAGTGGGGGAGATACGCAGTATTTT. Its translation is CASSYSSGSGGDTQYF.

The CDR3 region is CASSTQTGTTEAFF. The CDR3 nucleotides are TGTGCCAGTAGTACCCAGACAGGAACCACTGAAGCTTTCTTT. The chain is built from TRBV19 and TRBJ1-1; D may be TRBD1 (6 bases). CDR3 length: 14 residues. The germline V gene encodes CDR1 LNHDA and CDR2 SQIVND (reference sequence). Trimming pared 4 bases from V and 4 bases from J, leaving 13 bases between. The full variable domain, in which reference TRBV19 and TRBJ1-1 provide the parts outside the CDR3, is DGGITQSPKYLFRKEGQNVTLSCEQNLNHDAMYWYRQDPGQGLRLIYYSQIVNDFQKGDIAEGYSVSREKKESFPLTVTSAQKNPTAFYLCASSTQTGTTEAFFGQGTRLTVV.